This T cell receptor (beta chain) was sequenced during a study of HIV-infected patients and healthy controls. Points from the study as a whole: MAIT alpha-chain CDR3s were frequent in healthy controls, depleted in HIV+. HIV-infected repertoires had significantly higher mean Gini indices than controls, possibly reflecting oligoclonality. CMV-associated CDR3s mostly grew nonsignificantly during therapy, while HIV-associated CDR3s declined significantly. Eight alpha and eight beta V genes differed significantly in mean usage between HIV-infected patients and controls.

CDR1 is LGHDT and CDR2 is YNNKEL in the germline V gene (reference sequence). V was clipped by 1 base and J by 2 bases, with 9 bases between them. CDR3 length equals 14 residues. Reverse transcription used roughly 450 ng RNA and constant-region primers for alpha and beta. Separate chain-specific third strand synthesis with multiplexing indices produced the alpha and beta libraries. Each CDR3 protein is one row after TCRdb ran MiXCR on the 5' RACE reads. The table has around 16,000 distinct CDR3 sequences, more than 8.5% seen once; the top ten hold less than 6.5%. The repertoire came from unfractionated whole blood and reflected all unsorted peripheral T cells. This clonotype was seen ten or more times. The antigen is unknown.

What was sequenced was blood. This TCR was recovered from an adult in good health. The chain is built from TRBV3-1 and TRBJ2-7; D not certain. The CDR3 reads CASSQVDTPYEQYF. CDR3 bases: TGTGCCAGCAGCCAAGTCGACACACCCTACGAGCAGTACTTC.